Presented here are 29 T cell receptor beta chains from one specimen sequenced in a study of vaccination and CD4 T cells after COVID-19. Which antigens these TCRs recognize remains unknown. An Oncomine TCR Beta short-read assay was used to sequence the DNA from cultured CD4+ T cells. TCRdb itself ran the PCR reads through MiXCR, one entry per CDR3 protein. Of just over 6,000 distinct CDR3 sequences listed, 49% are singletons. Stated treatment: roughly ten-day PBMC culture with coronavirus spike peptide pools or control peptides (ViraFEST assay). Gathering of the CD4+ T cells, from the unexposed donor, took place before the COVID-19 pandemic (2011-2018). Sequencing was performed on CD4+ T cells from blood, cultured in vitro. These receptor sequences come from a human donor in good health.

V is TRBV27 and J is TRBJ2-1; tentatively, D is TRBD1 or TRBD2 (6 bases each). V was trimmed by 2 bases and J by 9 bases, leaving 17 bases between them. The CDR3 is made up of 15 amino acids. Germline V CDR1 and CDR2: MNHEY, SMNVEV (reference sequence). The CDR3 DNA follows: TGTGCCAGCAGTTTAGAGGGGGGTGTCGGTGGTGAGCAGTTCTTC. This codes for CASSLEGGVGGEQFF.

This chain links TRBV5-1 with TRBJ2-2; 8 bases align to TRBD1. Losses at the gene ends were 4 bases for V and 4 bases for J; bases not matched to a gene: 6. This CDR3 is 15 amino acids long. Germline V gene sequence: CDR1 SGHRS, CDR2 YFSETQ. CDR3 nucleotide sequence: TGCGCCAGCAGCCGGACAGGGCCGGGCACCGGGGAGCTGTTTTTT. Protein sequence: CASSRTGPGTGELFF.

This clonotype was observed a few times. V is TRBV24-1 and J is TRBJ2-3; D gene ambiguous. CDR3 length: 14 residues. From germline, CDR1 is KGHDR and CDR2 SFDVKD. Trimming cost V 6 bases and J 0 bases, with 9 bases left between them. CDR3 region: CATSLSKSTDTQYF. The CDR3 DNA reads TGTGCCACCAGTTTAAGCAAAAGCACAGATACGCAGTATTTT.

This clonotype is a singleton in its sample. The CDR3 sequence: CSASPPRGRAAGTNTGELFF. The CDR3, as DNA: TGCAGTGCTAGCCCCCCCCGGGGGAGGGCAGCGGGGACGAACACCGGGGAGCTGTTTTTT. The chain links TRBV20-1 to TRBJ2-2; 7 nucleotides agree with TRBD2. The germline gives CDR1 DFQATT, CDR2 SNEGSKA (reference sequence). V dropped 3 bases and J dropped 0; count of bases not matched to a gene: 19. The CDR3 totals 20 residues.

The chain's CDR3 is CASSRDSKNTEAFF. The CDR3 DNA sequence: TGTGCCAGCAGCCGGGACAGCAAGAACACTGAAGCTTTCTTT. The J gene is TRBJ1-1, the V gene TRBV6-1; 7 positions match TRBD1. The CDR3 extends over 14 amino acids. V gave up 6 bases and J gave up 1 base; unmatched junction bases: 5. From germline, CDR1 is MNHNS and CDR2 SASEGT.

This clonotype turned up a few times. V usage is TRBV27 and J usage is TRBJ1-1; D call uncertain. V was clipped by 0 bases and J by 1 base, with 9 bases between them. The germline gives CDR1 MNHEY, CDR2 SMNVEV (reference sequence). The CDR3 sequence is 15 residues long. The CDR3, as DNA: TGTGCCAGCAGTTTATCGAGGGCAGGGAACACTGAAGCTTTCTTT. Protein: CASSLSRAGNTEAFF.

This clonotype has more than one count but fewer than ten. CDR3 in amino acids: CASSPPTGHPNQPQHF. For the CDR3, the DNA is TGTGCCAGCAGTCCCCCGACAGGGCACCCCAATCAGCCCCAGCATTTT. The chain employs TRBV12-3 or TRBV12-4 and TRBJ1-5; the match to TRBD1 covers 7 bases. The CDR3 is 16 amino acids. V was clipped by 5 bases and J by 3 bases; unmatched bases: 10.

The chain couples TRBV12-3 or TRBV12-4 to TRBJ2-3; D gene unclear. V was cut by 3 bases and J by 1 base, with 5 bases left in between. The CDR3 extends over 13 amino acids. CDR3 in DNA: TGTGCCAGCAGTTTTATGGGCACAGATACGCAGTATTTT. Translated, it gives CASSFMGTDTQYF.

This chain joins TRBV7-8 and TRBJ2-7; weak D call: TRBD2 (5 bases). The CDR3 spans 14 residues. Trimming left V 1 base short and J 2 bases short, with 9 bases between. Germline V gene lookup returns CDR1 SGHVS and CDR2 FQNEAQ. CDR3 coding DNA: TGTGCCAGCAGCTTAGGAGGGCCCACCTACGAGCAGTACTTC. It translates to CASSLGGPTYEQYF.

The V gene is TRBV2, the J gene TRBJ2-5, with D unresolved. Looked up from germline, CDR1 is SNHLY and CDR2 is FYNNEI. V lost 0 bases and J 6 bases, leaving 11 bases between the germline ends. CDR3 size: 14 residues. The CDR3 nucleotides read TGTGCCAGCAGTGAAGCGCGAGGTCAGCAGACCCAGTACTTC. Translation: CASSEARGQQTQYF.

V usage is TRBV20-1 and J usage is TRBJ2-5; 12 bases fit TRBD2. The trim removed 4 bases at V and 6 bases at J, leaving 9 bases unmatched. This CDR3 contains 15 residues. Germline V CDR1 and CDR2: DFQATT, SNEGSKA (reference sequence). CDR3 residues: CSATPTSGGLKTQYF. CDR3 sequence (DNA): TGCAGTGCTACCCCTACTAGCGGGGGGTTGAAGACCCAGTACTTC.

The chain uses TRBV11-2 and TRBJ1-2; D is undetermined. This CDR3 is built from 12 residues. Germline V gives CDR1 SGHAT, CDR2 FQNNGV. Trimming took 5 bases from V and 8 from J, leaving 12 bases between them. Here the CDR3 DNA reads TGTGCCAGCAGCCACCCAGTTATAGGCTACACCTTC. Translation gives CASSHPVIGYTF.

The CDR3: CASSSTGSPGQYF. The CDR3 nucleotides are TGTGCCAGCAGTTCAACCGGGTCCCCAGGGCAGTACTTC. The gene calls are TRBV12-3 or TRBV12-4 and TRBJ2-7; D ambiguous. V dropped 4 bases and J dropped 9 bases, with 16 bases sitting between them. This CDR3 has 13 residues.

This clonotype is categorized as large. The rearrangement joins TRBV5-4 to TRBJ2-1; 10 nucleotides line up with TRBD1. The CDR3 has 16 residues. Germline CDR1 and CDR2: SGHNT and YYREEE (reference sequence). V gave up 4 bases and J gave up 4 bases; unmatched junction bases: 8. In DNA, the CDR3 is TGTGCCAGCAGCCCGACAGGGGGCCTCGATTACAATGAGCAGTTCTTC. Protein product: CASSPTGGLDYNEQFF.

This chain uses TRBV19 with TRBJ1-2; TRBD1 matches 8 bases. With 3 bases clipped from V and 14 bases from J, the junction kept 11 bases outside the gene matches. Per the germline V gene, CDR1 is LNHDA and CDR2 is SQIVND (reference sequence). The CDR3 loop spans 13 amino acids. CDR3 loop: CASSMDRARARTF. The DNA for the CDR3 is TGTGCCAGTAGTATGGACAGGGCGAGGGCTAGAACCTTC.

This chain joins TRBV6-1 and TRBJ2-5; TRBD1 or TRBD2 may be the D gene (5 bases each). Germline CDR1 is MNHNS and CDR2 is SASEGT. Trimming left V 7 bases short and J 1 base short, with 22 bases between. There are 17 residues in the CDR3. Here the CDR3 DNA reads TGTGCCAGCACCCAGCAATCCGGGGCGAGATCCCAAGAGACCCAGTACTTC. It encodes CASTQQSGARSQETQYF.

This chain joins TRBV7-9 and TRBJ1-2; D is perhaps TRBD1 (5 bases). Germline V gene sequence: CDR1 SEHNR, CDR2 FQNEAQ (reference sequence). The CDR3 sequence is 13 residues long. CDR3 DNA sequence: TGTGCTGCGTCCCGGGACGGGAACTATGGCTACACCTTC. It codes for CAASRDGNYGYTF.

This chain links TRBV12-3 or TRBV12-4 with TRBJ1-5, with D unresolved. V lost 5 bases, J lost 9 bases, and 8 bases lay in between. CDR3 length: 11 residues. The CDR3 region has the DNA TGTGCCAGCAGTGCAACCGGGCCCCAGCATTTT. As protein: CASSATGPQHF.

The rearrangement joins TRBV20-1 to TRBJ2-1; TRBD1 agrees at 9 bases. This CDR3 is built from 15 residues. The junction had 16 bases not matched to a gene; V was cut back by 6 bases and J by 10 bases. Germline lookup yields CDR1 DFQATT and CDR2 SNEGSKA (reference sequence). The CDR3 spells CSAIPGQGVLKEQFF. DNA for the CDR3: TGCAGTGCCATTCCGGGACAGGGTGTTTTAAAGGAGCAGTTCTTC.

The chain recombines TRBV6-1 with TRBJ2-5, with TRBD1 matching 7 bases. The CDR3 spans 14 residues. V lost 0 bases, J lost 5 bases, and 3 bases stayed unmatched. CDR1 is MNHNS, CDR2 SASEGT, per germline. CDR3 bases: TGTGCCAGCAGTGAAGCTAGGGGGCGTGAGACCCAGTACTTC. It specifies CASSEARGRETQYF.

Only a few counts were recorded for this clonotype. The genes are TRBV10-3 and TRBJ2-5; TRBD1 matches at 9 bases. The length of the CDR3 is 15 residues. J lost 1 base, V lost 9 bases, and 9 bases had no gene match. Germline V gene lookup returns CDR1 ENHRY and CDR2 SYGVKD. The CDR3 sequence is CAIKPGQGFQETQYF. CDR3 DNA: TGTGCCATTAAACCGGGACAGGGTTTCCAAGAGACCCAGTACTTC.

The chain links TRBV15 to TRBJ1-2, with D maybe TRBD1 (5 bases). The V and J ends lost 5 bases and 5 bases respectively, with 9 bases between them. The CDR3 covers 12 residues. Germline V gives CDR1 LNHNV, CDR2 YYDKDF (reference sequence). The CDR3 sequence is CATSFREYGYTF. CDR3 nucleotides: TGTGCCACCAGCTTCAGGGAGTATGGCTACACCTTC.

J is TRBJ2-5 and V is TRBV27; D is ambiguous. CDR3 length equals 16 residues. Trimming left V 0 bases short and J 4 bases short, with 15 bases between. Germline V gene lookup returns CDR1 MNHEY and CDR2 SMNVEV (reference sequence). The CDR3 loop is CASSLSPGLVAETQYF. CDR3 bases: TGTGCCAGCAGTTTATCCCCGGGCCTAGTAGCAGAGACCCAGTACTTC.

The chain combines TRBV20-1 with TRBJ2-1; D is possibly TRBD1 or TRBD2 (5 bases each). The V end was cut by 6 bases, the J end by 5 bases, with 17 bases between. CDR1 is DFQATT, CDR2 SNEGSKA, per germline (reference sequence). The CDR3 totals 14 residues. CDR3: CSAEGESGHNEQFF. Here the CDR3 DNA reads TGCAGTGCCGAAGGGGAGTCGGGTCACAATGAGCAGTTCTTC.

The gene calls are TRBV19 and TRBJ2-1; 9 bases agree with TRBD1. From germline, CDR1 is LNHDA and CDR2 SQIVND (reference sequence). With 5 bases clipped from V and 8 bases from J, the junction kept 10 bases outside the gene matches. CDR3 length: 15 residues. CDR3 residues: CASSVNRGPRDEQFF. CDR3 nucleotides: TGTGCCAGTAGTGTTAACAGGGGGCCTAGGGATGAGCAGTTCTTC.

A few counts support this clonotype. The V and J genes are TRBV7-2 and TRBJ1-1; no firm D call. CDR3 size: 15 residues. Germline V CDR1 and CDR2: SGHTA, FQGNSA. The germline V and J ends were trimmed by 2 bases and 1 base, with 11 bases remaining between them. CDR3 nucleotides: TGTGCCAGCAGCTTATTCCGGACGGCGAACACTGAAGCTTTCTTT. Protein product: CASSLFRTANTEAFF. The whole variable domain, filled in from reference TRBV7-2 and TRBJ1-1, reads GAGVSQSPSNKVTEKGKDVELRCDPISGHTALYWYRQSLGQGLEFLIYFQGNSAPDKSGLPSDRFSAERTGGSVSTLTIQRTQQEDSAVYLCASSLFRTANTEAFFGQGTRLTVV.

The chain links TRBV24-1 to TRBJ2-5, with 8 bases aligning to TRBD1. The CDR3 extends over 14 amino acids. Germline CDR1 KGHDR, CDR2 SFDVKD. Losses at the gene ends were 8 bases for V and 7 bases for J; bases not matched to a gene: 11. The CDR3 loop reads CATTDRGQAGTQYF. CDR3 sequence (DNA): TGTGCCACCACCGATCGGGGACAGGCGGGGACCCAGTACTTC.

This chain uses TRBV11-2 with TRBJ1-4, with D unresolved. The CDR3 spans 13 residues. The germline CDR1 and CDR2 sequences are SGHAT and FQNNGV. V was trimmed by 1 base and J by 8 bases, leaving 8 bases between them. CDR3 protein: CASSLGGVEKLFF. DNA of the CDR3: TGTGCCAGCAGCTTAGGTGGGGTGGAAAAACTGTTTTTT.

V is TRBV20-1 and J is TRBJ1-2, with 8 nucleotides matching TRBD1. V lost 5 bases and J lost 3; bases outside the gene matches: 2. Germline CDR1 reads DFQATT; CDR2 reads SNEGSKA (reference sequence). The CDR3 totals 12 residues. This CDR3 is CSAPTGDYGYTF. The CDR3 DNA follows: TGCAGTGCTCCGACAGGGGACTATGGCTACACCTTC.